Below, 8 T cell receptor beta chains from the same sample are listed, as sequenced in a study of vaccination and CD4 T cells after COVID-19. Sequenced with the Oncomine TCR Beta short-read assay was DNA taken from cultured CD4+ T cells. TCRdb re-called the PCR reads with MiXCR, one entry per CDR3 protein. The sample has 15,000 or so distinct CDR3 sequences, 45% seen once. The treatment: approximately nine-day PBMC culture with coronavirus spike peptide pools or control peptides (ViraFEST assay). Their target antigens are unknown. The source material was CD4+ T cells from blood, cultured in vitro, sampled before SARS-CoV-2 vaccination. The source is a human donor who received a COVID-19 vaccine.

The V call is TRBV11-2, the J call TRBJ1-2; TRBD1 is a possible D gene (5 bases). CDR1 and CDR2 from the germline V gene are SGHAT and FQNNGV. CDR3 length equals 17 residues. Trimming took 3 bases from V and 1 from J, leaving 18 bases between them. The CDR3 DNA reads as TGTGCCAGCAGCTTCGACTCAGGGAGCCCTTTTAACTATGGCTACACCTTC. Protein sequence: CASSFDSGSPFNYGYTF.

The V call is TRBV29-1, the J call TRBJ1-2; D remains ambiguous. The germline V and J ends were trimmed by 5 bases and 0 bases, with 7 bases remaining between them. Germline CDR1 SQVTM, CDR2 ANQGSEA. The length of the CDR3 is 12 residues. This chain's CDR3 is CSVFTSNYGYTF. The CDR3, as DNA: TGCAGCGTTTTTACGTCTAACTATGGCTACACCTTC.

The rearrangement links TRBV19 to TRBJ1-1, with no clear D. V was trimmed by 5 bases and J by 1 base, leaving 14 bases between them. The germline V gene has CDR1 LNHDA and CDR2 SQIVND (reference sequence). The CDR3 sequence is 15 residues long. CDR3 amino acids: CASSQRVRRNTEAFF. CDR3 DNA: TGTGCCAGTAGTCAACGCGTGCGGCGGAACACTGAAGCTTTCTTT.

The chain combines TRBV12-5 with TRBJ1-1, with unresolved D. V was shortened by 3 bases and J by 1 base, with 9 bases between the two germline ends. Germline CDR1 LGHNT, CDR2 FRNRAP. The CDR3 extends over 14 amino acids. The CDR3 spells CASGFGLPNTEAFF. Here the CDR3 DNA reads TGTGCTAGTGGTTTCGGACTGCCGAACACTGAAGCTTTCTTT.

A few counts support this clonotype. The CDR3 DNA sequence: TGTGCCAGCAGTCGGACAGAGAACACTGAAGCTTTCTTT. Amino acid sequence: CASSRTENTEAFF. The V gene is TRBV6-1, the J gene TRBJ1-1; D possibly corresponds to TRBD1 (6 bases). The V and J ends lost 5 bases and 1 base respectively, with 8 bases between them. This CDR3 comprises 13 residues. Germline V lookup: CDR1 MNHNS, CDR2 SASEGT.

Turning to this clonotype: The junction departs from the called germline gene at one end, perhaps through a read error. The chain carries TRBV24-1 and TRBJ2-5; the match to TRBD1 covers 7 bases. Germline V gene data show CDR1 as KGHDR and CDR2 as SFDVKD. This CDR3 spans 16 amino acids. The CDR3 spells CTTSEGNRGRRETQYF. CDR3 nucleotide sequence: TGTACCACCAGTGAAGGAAACAGGGGACGGCGAGAGACCCAGTACTTC.

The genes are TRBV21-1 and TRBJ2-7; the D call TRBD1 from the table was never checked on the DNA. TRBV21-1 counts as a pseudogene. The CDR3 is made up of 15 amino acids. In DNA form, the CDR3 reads TGTGCCAGCAGTATAACCGGGACAAATGCCTACGAGCAGTACTTC. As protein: CASSITGTNAYEQYF.

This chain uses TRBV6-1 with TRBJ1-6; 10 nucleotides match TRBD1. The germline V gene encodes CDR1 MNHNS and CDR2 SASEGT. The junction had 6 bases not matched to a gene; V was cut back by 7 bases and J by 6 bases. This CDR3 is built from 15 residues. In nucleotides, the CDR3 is TGTGCCAGCAACGACAGGGGGCGCGGTAATTCACCCCTCCACTTT. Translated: CASNDRGRGNSPLHF.